The TCR beta chain under discussion was sequenced for a study of radiation and T cells in renal cell carcinoma. Points from the study as a whole: In blood, top tumor clones expanded by 2 weeks, shrinking by 4.

In its sample, this clone was seen once. Antigen specificity is unknown. V lost 3 bases to trimming and J lost 1 base, with 14 bases between them. The CDR3 is 16 amino acids. Germline assignment: CDR1 SGHTA and CDR2 FQGNSA. TCRdb's copy holds only in-frame clones and misses some; the assay was immunoSEQ multiplex PCR. This repertoire shows 25,000 to 30,000 clones, 81% found once; its top ten account for 31%. Noted time point: blood 2 weeks post-SBRT. As for treatment: 15 Gy SBRT to primary tumor, nephrectomy 4 weeks later. Radiation-treated patients gave blood at baseline, week 2 and week 4. The rearrangement joins TRBV7-2 to TRBJ2-3; no definite D call. The sequence was obtained from a man between 60 and 70 years old with renal cell carcinoma. The sample was blood, taken from a patient whose treatment included radiotherapy and nephrectomy. In DNA, the CDR3 is TGTGCCAGCAGCTTTGGTTCTTCGCGACGCACAGATACGCAGTATTTT. Translated: CASSFGSSRRTDTQYF.